This is a list of T cell receptor beta chains from one sample in a study of post-analysis software for immune sequencing data. TCRdb independently ran MiXCR on the PCR reads; one entry per CDR3 protein. Among 150,000 or so distinct CDR3 sequences listed, approximately 35% were seen once. The sample here was blood, taken after autologous hematopoietic stem cell transplantation. These receptors originate from a girl aged 10-17 years with multiple sclerosis. The CDR3 runs from the conserved cysteine through the conserved F or W. Each record gives: J gene, V gene, D gene, clone size, CDR3 DNA, CDR3 protein. A D gene is named only where the DNA matches it firmly. Clone size is stated in some rows and not others, as once, few, many or a class when expanded.

TRBJ1-1 TRBV4-3 NA NA TGCGCCAGCAGCCAAGAGCGGGGGGCCATGAACACTGAAGCTTTCTTT CASSQERGAMNTEAFF
TRBJ2-1 TRBV29-1 NA NA TGCAGCGTTCAAGTCCCCGGGAAGCTGGTCTACAATGAGCAGTTCTTC CSVQVPGKLVYNEQFF
TRBJ2-5 TRBV21-1 NA NA TGTGCCAGCAGCAAAGAGGGTAGCGGGAGGAAAGAGACCCAGTACTTC CASSKEGSGRKETQYF
TRBJ2-3 TRBV20-1 NA many TGCAGTGCTAGGGGGCCAACCTCCTGGGATACGCAGTATTTT CSARGPTSWDTQYF
TRBJ2-3 TRBV27 NA NA TGTGCCAGCAGTTTCCGGGCCCCAGATACGCAGTATTTT CASSFRAPDTQYF
TRBJ2-1 TRBV6-2/TRBV6-3 NA few TGTGCCAGCAGTTACTCCCGGGGTCCCTACAATGAGCAGTTCTTC CASSYSRGPYNEQFF
TRBJ1-1 TRBV7-2 NA few TGTGCCAGCAGCTTGGCAGAGATGAACACTGAAGCTTTCTTT CASSLAEMNTEAFF
TRBJ2-7 TRBV5-1 NA NA TGCGCCAGCAGCTTGGCCGGAAAGTCCTACGAGCAGTACTTC CASSLAGKSYEQYF
TRBJ1-2 TRBV6-5 TRBD1 many TGTGCCAGCAGTTACTCGAAGAGGACAGGGGATCGCTATGGCTACACCTTC CASSYSKRTGDRYGYTF
TRBJ1-2 TRBV28 NA NA TGTGCCAGCAGTTTGGCGTATTCTACCTTTGGCTACACCTTC CASSLAYSTFGYTF
TRBJ1-2 TRBV20-1 TRBD1 NA TGCAGTAATAGCCGGGACAGGGTCCCTAGTGGCTACACCTTC CSNSRDRVPSGYTF
TRBJ2-7 TRBV7-9 NA once TGTTCCAGCAGCCCGCTTTCCCGATTCGAGCAGTACTTC CSSSPLSRFEQYF
TRBJ2-3 TRBV19 NA NA TGTGCCAGTAGTATAGCACAGAACACAGATACGCAGTATTTT CASSIAQNTDTQYF
TRBJ2-3 TRBV28 TRBD2 NA TGTGCCAGCAGGGTAGCGGGGGCGGGGGATACGCAGTATTTT CASRVAGAGDTQYF
TRBJ2-7 TRBV5-1 TRBD1 NA TGCGCCAGCAGCCCCCAGGGGGCATACTACGAGCAGTACTTC CASSPQGAYYEQYF
TRBJ2-7 TRBV12-3/TRBV12-4 NA few TGTGCCAGCAGTTTAGCGACCAAGGAGACATTAACCTACGAGCAGTACTTC CASSLATKETLTYEQYF
TRBJ1-1 TRBV11-1 NA NA TGTGCCAGCAGCCCCTTTTACGGGGTGAACACTGAAGCTTTCTTT CASSPFYGVNTEAFF
TRBJ1-6 TRBV12-3/TRBV12-4 NA NA TGTGCCAGCAGTTTACGGGGATCCTATAATTCACCCCTCCACTTT CASSLRGSYNSPLHF
TRBJ2-7 TRBV14 NA NA TGTGTCAGCAGCCAAGCCCCCCTGGGCGTGCGCTCCTACGAGCAGTACTTC CVSSQAPLGVRSYEQYF
TRBJ2-1 TRBV29-1 NA NA TGCAGCGTTGAAGGTCAGGGGAGGATCGATGAGCAGTTCTTC CSVEGQGRIDEQFF
TRBJ2-4 TRBV7-2 NA NA TGTGCCAGCAGCCGTGGGGTGGGAGTGTCTAAAAACATTCAGTACTTC CASSRGVGVSKNIQYF
TRBJ1-2 TRBV12-3/TRBV12-4 NA NA TGTGCCAGCAGTTCCGTTTGGGGGAACAACTATGGCTACACCTTC CASSSVWGNNYGYTF
TRBJ1-2 TRBV19 NA NA TGTGCCAGTAACGGTAGGGACAACGGCTACACCTTC CASNGRDNGYTF
TRBJ2-1 TRBV29-1 TRBD1 NA TGCAGCGTGGACAGGGGGAATGAGCAGTTCTTC CSVDRGNEQFF
TRBJ2-3 TRBV28 TRBD2 few TGTGCCAGCAGCCAGAGGACTAGCGGCTCCACAGATACGCAGTATTTT CASSQRTSGSTDTQYF
TRBJ2-5 TRBV11-2 NA few TGTGCCAGCAGCCTACGGACAGATCAAGAGACCCAGTACTTC CASSLRTDQETQYF
TRBJ2-5 TRBV2 TRBD2 NA TGTGCCAGTCCGGGACTAGCGGCCAACCTGGTCCAAGAGACCCAGTACTTC CASPGLAANLVQETQYF
TRBJ2-3 TRBV5-1 NA NA TGCGCCAGCAGCTTGGCCGGGTTCCCCACAGATACGCAGTATTTT CASSLAGFPTDTQYF
TRBJ2-7 TRBV5-1 NA few TGCGCCAGCAGCTTGGAAGGGGGCGAGCAGTACTTC CASSLEGGEQYF
TRBJ2-5 TRBV5-5 TRBD1 many TGTGCCAGCAGCCCGATCTCGGGACAGGCGAAGCAAGAGACCCAGTACTTC CASSPISGQAKQETQYF
TRBJ2-3 TRBV11-2 NA many TGTGCCAGCAGCCCAGCAGATACGCAGTATTTT CASSPADTQYF
TRBJ1-1 TRBV20-1 NA NA TGCAGTGCTACCCCGCACGGGGGCCGAAACACTGAAGCTTTCTTT CSATPHGGRNTEAFF
TRBJ2-5 TRBV29-1 NA NA TGCAGCGTTGAGGGGGGCCGCGACCAAGAGACCCAGTACTTC CSVEGGRDQETQYF
TRBJ2-7 TRBV20-1 TRBD2 NA TGCAGTGCCAGGACGGGAGGCTCCTACGAGCAGTACTTC CSARTGGSYEQYF
TRBJ2-3 TRBV11-3 TRBD1 few TGTGCCAGCAGCTCACCGACAGGGGGAGGAACAGATACGCAGTATTTT CASSSPTGGGTDTQYF
TRBJ2-2 TRBV5-1 TRBD2 few TGCGCCAGCAGCCATAAGACTAGCCGAGAAACTACCGGGGAGCTGTTTTTT CASSHKTSRETTGELFF
TRBJ2-5 TRBV24-1 TRBD2 NA TGTGCCACCAGTGATTTGGGGATAGCGGGAGTGGAGACCCAGTACTTC CATSDLGIAGVETQYF
TRBJ2-5 TRBV28 NA few TGTGCCAGTTCGACTAGATCCCCCGGGGAGACCCAGTACTTC CASSTRSPGETQYF
TRBJ2-7 TRBV20-1 TRBD1 few TGCAGTGCGAAGACAGGGATGGTCTACGAGCAGTACTTC CSAKTGMVYEQYF
TRBJ2-3 TRBV7-7 NA few TGTGCTAGCAGCTTACGCGGACAGCAAAGGGGGGCCACAGATACGCAGTATTTT CASSLRGQQRGATDTQYF
TRBJ1-6 TRBV6-5 TRBD1 NA TGTGCCAGCAGAGCCGGGACAGAAAATTCACCCCTCCACTTT CASRAGTENSPLHF
TRBJ1-1 TRBV7-9 NA NA TGTGCCAGCAGCTTAGGACAACGGAACACTGAAGCTTTCTTT CASSLGQRNTEAFF
TRBJ2-5 TRBV18 TRBD2 NA TGTGCCAGCTCACCTTCGACTAGCGGGAGTAGTGAGCAGTACTTC CASSPSTSGSSEQYF
TRBJ1-1 TRBV12-3/TRBV12-4 NA NA TGTGCCAGCAGTTTGGGGGTCAGCCTCAATGAAGCTTTCTTT CASSLGVSLNEAFF
TRBJ2-1 TRBV9 TRBD2 NA TGTGCCAGCAGCACCTCCCCGTCCGGGACTAGCGGGAGTAATGAGCAGTTCTTC CASSTSPSGTSGSNEQFF
TRBJ2-7 TRBV5-5 NA NA TGTGCCAGCAGCTTGACGGGGCCCTTTTACGAGCAGTACTTC CASSLTGPFYEQYF
TRBJ2-1 TRBV6-2/TRBV6-3 NA NA TGTGCCAGCAGTCGTTCCCAGGGGCCTCCGTACAATGAGCAGTTCTTC CASSRSQGPPYNEQFF
TRBJ2-1 TRBV11-2 TRBD2 NA TGTGCCAGCCAGTTTCGGCGGGAGGTGTCGAATGAGCAGTTCTTC CASQFRREVSNEQFF
TRBJ2-1 TRBV11-2 NA few TGTGCCAGCAGCTTAGTACTAGCTAATGAGCAGTTCTTC CASSLVLANEQFF
TRBJ2-7 TRBV29-1 TRBD2 few TGCAGCGTCGACGGGGGGTACGAGCAGTACTTC CSVDGGYEQYF
TRBJ1-2 TRBV29-1 NA NA TGCAGCGTGTGGACAGCTAACTATGGCTACACCTTC CSVWTANYGYTF
TRBJ2-1 TRBV5-1 NA many TGTGCCAGCAGCTTAGGGGGTAATGAGCAGTTCTTC CASSLGGNEQFF
TRBJ2-5 TRBV28 TRBD1 NA TGTGCCAGCCGGACAGGGGGAGAGACCCAGTACTTC CASRTGGETQYF
TRBJ2-1 TRBV15 NA few TGTGCCACCAGCACACAGAATGAGCAGTTCTTC CATSTQNEQFF
TRBJ1-1 TRBV6-8 NA NA TGTGCCAGCAGTACCTTGTCCCTCGCAATTGAAGCTTTCTTT CASSTLSLAIEAFF
TRBJ1-1 TRBV3-1 TRBD1 NA TGTGCCAGCAGACAGGGGGCCTTAACTGAAGCTTTCTTT CASRQGALTEAFF
TRBJ2-3 TRBV11-3 TRBD1 few TGTGCCAGCAGCCAGGGACAGAGCACAGATACGCAGTATTTT CASSQGQSTDTQYF
TRBJ2-3 TRBV12-3/TRBV12-4 TRBD2 NA TGTGCCAGCAGGGGGGGGTCAGTTCCAGATACGCAGTATTTT CASRGGSVPDTQYF
TRBJ2-6 TRBV6-6 NA NA TGTGCCAGCAGTTACGACCTCTCTGGGGCCAACGTCCTGACTTTC CASSYDLSGANVLTF